This T cell receptor (beta chain) was recovered during a study of blood T cell repertoires in COVID-19. About the research overall: Collection of acute and convalescent COVID-19 samples took place in the United States, Italy and Spain. From T cells, B-cell-depleted T cells, or PBMCs came the material, which was cDNA or gDNA.

Source study methods: Scientists estimated how many nucleated cells there were by amplifying reference gene primers. Assay used: immunoSEQ multiplex PCR; TCRdb lists only in-frame clones, some missing. V and J calls and clone size come straight from that table; D and trimming were deduced from the DNA. The sample contains 100,000 to 150,000 clones, approximately 89% of which appear only once. This clone was observed a few times. Trimming took off 6 bases at V and 3 bases at J, with 9 bases between the two ends. Germline V gives CDR1 SNHLY, CDR2 FYNNEI. The CDR3 has 13 amino acids. The sequence was obtained from a man aged 45-65 years with acute or convalescent COVID-19. This sequence joins TRBV2 and TRBJ1-5; D might be TRBD1 (6 bases). The sequencing sample was made of peripheral blood. The CDR3 DNA reads TGTGCCAGCAGAGGACAGATCAATCAGCCCCAGCATTTT. As protein: CASRGQINQPQHF.